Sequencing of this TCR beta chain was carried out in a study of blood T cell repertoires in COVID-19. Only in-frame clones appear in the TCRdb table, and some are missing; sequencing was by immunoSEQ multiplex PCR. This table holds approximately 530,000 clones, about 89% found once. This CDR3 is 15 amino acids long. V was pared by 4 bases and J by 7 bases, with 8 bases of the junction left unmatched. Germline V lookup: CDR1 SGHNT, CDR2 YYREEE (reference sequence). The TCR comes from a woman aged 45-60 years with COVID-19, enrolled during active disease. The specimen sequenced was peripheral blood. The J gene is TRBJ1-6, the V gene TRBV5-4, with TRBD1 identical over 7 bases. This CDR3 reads CASSETGTANSPLHF. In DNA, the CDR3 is TGTGCCAGCAGCGAGACTGGGACAGCCAATTCACCCCTCCACTTT.